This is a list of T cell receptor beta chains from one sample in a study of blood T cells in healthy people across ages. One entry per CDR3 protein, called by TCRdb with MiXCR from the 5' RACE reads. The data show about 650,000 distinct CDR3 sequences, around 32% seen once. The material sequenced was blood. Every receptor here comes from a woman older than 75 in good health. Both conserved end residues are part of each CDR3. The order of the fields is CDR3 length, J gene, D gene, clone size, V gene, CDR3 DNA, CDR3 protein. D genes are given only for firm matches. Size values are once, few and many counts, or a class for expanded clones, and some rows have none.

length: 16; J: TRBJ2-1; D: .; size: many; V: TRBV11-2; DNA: TGTGCCAGCAGCCCGGGGCCCGGGGGTATAATGAATGAGCAGTTCTTC; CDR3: CASSPGPGGIMNEQFF
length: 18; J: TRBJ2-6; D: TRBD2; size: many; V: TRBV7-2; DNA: TGTGCCAGCTCATCGGGGGGGTCCAGTATAGCTGGGGCCAACGTCCTGACTTTC; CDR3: CASSSGGSSIAGANVLTF
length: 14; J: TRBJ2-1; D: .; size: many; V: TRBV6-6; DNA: TGTGCCAGCAGTCAAGACAGGCGGTACAATGAGCAGTTCTTC; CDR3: CASSQDRRYNEQFF
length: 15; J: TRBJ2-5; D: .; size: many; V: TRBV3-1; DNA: TGTGCCAGCAGCCACCCACTGGAGTACCAAGAGACCCAGTACTTC; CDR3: CASSHPLEYQETQYF
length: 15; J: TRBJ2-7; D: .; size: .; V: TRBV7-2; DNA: TGTGCCAGCAGCTTAGTATCCCAGGGCTCCTACGAGCAGTACTTC; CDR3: CASSLVSQGSYEQYF
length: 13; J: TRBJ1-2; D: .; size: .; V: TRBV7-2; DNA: TGTGCCAGCAGCCCCCCGGCAGGCCATGGCTACACCTTC; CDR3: CASSPPAGHGYTF
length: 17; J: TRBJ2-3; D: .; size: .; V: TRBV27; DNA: TGTGCCAGCAGTCTGTCCCGGACACCGTCCGGCACAGATACGCAGTATTTT; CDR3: CASSLSRTPSGTDTQYF
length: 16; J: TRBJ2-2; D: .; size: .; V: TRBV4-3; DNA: TGCGCCAGCAGCCAAGCGACTTGGGGGAACACCGGGGAGCTGTTTTTT; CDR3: CASSQATWGNTGELFF
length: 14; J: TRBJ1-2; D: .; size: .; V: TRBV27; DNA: TGTGCCAGCAGTTTACGGGGGACGATCTATGGCTACACCTTC; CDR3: CASSLRGTIYGYTF
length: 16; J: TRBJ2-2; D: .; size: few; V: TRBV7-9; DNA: TGTGCCCACCCCAAAGGGAGTTTCGAGGGAGCCGGGGAGCTGTTTTTT; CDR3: CAHPKGSFEGAGELFF
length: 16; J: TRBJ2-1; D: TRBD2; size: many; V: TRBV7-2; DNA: TGTGCCAGCAGCCGTAGCGGGGGGGGGTCCTACAATGAGCAGTTCTTC; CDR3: CASSRSGGGSYNEQFF
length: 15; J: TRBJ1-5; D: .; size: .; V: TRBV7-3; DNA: TGTGCCAGCAGCTCATCCGGGGCACGGTATCAGCCCCAGCATTTT; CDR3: CASSSSGARYQPQHF
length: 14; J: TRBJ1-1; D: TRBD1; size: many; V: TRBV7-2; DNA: TGTGCCAGCACCAGGGGGGGGAGTAACACTGAAGCTTTCTTT; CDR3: CASTRGGSNTEAFF
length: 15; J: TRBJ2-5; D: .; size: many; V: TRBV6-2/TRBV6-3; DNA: TGTGCCAGCAGTCATGCAGGGACCCTTCAAGAGACCCAGTACTTC; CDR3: CASSHAGTLQETQYF
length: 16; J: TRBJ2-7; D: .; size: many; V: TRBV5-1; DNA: TGCGCCAGCAGCACTGCCGGGACGTCGTTAGCGGTAGAGCAGTACTTC; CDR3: CASSTAGTSLAVEQYF
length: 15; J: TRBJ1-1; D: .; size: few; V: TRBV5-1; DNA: TGCGCCAGCAGCTCCGAGAGGGGACTGAACACTGAAGCTTTCTTT; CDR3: CASSSERGLNTEAFF
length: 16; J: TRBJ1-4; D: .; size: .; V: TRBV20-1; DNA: TGCAGTGCTTCTCCGATGGATTGGGGCGGAAATGAAAAACTGTTTTTT; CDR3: CSASPMDWGGNEKLFF